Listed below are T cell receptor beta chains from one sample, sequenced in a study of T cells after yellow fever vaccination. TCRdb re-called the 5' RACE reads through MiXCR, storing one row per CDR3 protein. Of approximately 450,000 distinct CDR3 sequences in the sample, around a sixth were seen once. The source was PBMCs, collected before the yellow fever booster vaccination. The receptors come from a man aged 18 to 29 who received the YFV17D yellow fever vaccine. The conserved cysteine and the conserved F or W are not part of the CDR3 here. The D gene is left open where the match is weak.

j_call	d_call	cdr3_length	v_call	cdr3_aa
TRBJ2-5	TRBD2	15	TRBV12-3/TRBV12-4	ASSLARTWEGQETQY
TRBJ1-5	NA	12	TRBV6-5	ASSQGPYRSAQH
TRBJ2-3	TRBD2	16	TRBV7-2	ASSLARGSGGASDTQY
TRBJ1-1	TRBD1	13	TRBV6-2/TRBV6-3	ASGTDRVEGTEAF
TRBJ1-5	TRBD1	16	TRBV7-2	ASSLALTGGVSNQPQH
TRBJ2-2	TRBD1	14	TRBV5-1	ASSRDRGANTGELF
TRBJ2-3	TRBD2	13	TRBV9	ASSVGGGGDDTQY
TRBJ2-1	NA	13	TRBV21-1	ASSKTPEGSNEQF
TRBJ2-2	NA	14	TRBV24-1	ATSDTGSPNTGELF
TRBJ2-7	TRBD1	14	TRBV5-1	ASSWGYRDREVEQY
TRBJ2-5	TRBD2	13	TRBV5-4	ASSYSGGVVETQY
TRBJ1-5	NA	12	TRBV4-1	ASSQEGGPQPQH
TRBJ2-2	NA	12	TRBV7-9	ASSPAPNTGELF
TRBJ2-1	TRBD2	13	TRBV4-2	ASSQDKRGGSEQF
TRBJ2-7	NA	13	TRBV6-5	ASSYSWAASYEQY
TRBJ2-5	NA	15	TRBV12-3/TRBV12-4	ASSSDFRGPLLETQY
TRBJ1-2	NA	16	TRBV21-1	ASSKVGDRKSPNYGYT
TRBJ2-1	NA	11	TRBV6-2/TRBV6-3	ASKESSYNEQF
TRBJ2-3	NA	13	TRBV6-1	ASSEPGQSTDTQY
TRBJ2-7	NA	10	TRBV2	ASSDASREQY
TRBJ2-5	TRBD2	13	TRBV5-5	ASSRTSGGQETQY
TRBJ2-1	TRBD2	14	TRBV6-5	ASSYRLAATYNEQF
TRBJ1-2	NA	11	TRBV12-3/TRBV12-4	ASSPISVYGYT
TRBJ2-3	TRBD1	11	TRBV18	ASSDRDTDTQY
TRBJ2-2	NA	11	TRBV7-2	ASSNQFAGELF
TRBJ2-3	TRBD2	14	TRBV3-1	ASSQYVSRGADTQY
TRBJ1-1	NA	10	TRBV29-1	SVDIVRTEAF
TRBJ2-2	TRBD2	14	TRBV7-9	ASSLVAGSNTGELF
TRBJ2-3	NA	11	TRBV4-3	ASSQEYSVTQY
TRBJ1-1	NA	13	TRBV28	ASSLPWGVRTEAF
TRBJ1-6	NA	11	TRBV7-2	ASSLGGYRTLH
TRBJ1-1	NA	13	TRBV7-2	ASSQGNLGNTEAF
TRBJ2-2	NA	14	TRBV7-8	ASSLGLSLNTGELF
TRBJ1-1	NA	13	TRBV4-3	ASSRIFGVNTEAF
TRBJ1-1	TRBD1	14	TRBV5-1	ASSYAPRGQGTEAF
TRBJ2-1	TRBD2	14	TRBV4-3	ASSSRGLAAYNEQF
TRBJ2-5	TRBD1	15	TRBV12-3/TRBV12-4	ASSLSTGQGALGTQY
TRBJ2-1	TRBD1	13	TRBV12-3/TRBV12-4	ASSLRTGWSAEQF
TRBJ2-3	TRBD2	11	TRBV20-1	SATSGGTDTQY
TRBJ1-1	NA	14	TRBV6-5	ASSYSTFLPGAEAF
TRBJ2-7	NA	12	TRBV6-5	ASSYNSYSYEQY
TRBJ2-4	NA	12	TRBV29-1	SVGGNLAKNIQY
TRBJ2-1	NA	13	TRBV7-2	ASSQVGASYNEQF
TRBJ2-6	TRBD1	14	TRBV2	ASSGQGAAGANVLT
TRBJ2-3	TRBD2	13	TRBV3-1	ASSQGVAGGYTQY
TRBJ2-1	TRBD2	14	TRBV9	ASSVGGGGAPYEQF
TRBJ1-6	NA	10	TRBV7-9	ASSLDPGPLH
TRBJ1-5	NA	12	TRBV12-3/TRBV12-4	ASSLTDPNQPQH
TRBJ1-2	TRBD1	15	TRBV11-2	ASSHPPGTAVNYGYT
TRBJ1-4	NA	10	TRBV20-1	SARGPAEKLF
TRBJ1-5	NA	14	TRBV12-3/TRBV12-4	ASSFFARESNQPQH
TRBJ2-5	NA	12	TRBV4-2	ASSRTRGGETQY
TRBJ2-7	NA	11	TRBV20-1	SAFPGQEARQY
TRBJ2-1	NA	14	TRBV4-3	ASSQDPFKTYNEQF
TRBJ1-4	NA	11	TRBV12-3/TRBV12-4	ASGWGGLFKLF
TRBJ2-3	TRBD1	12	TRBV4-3	ASGEDRGPDTQY
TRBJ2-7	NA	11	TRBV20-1	SARVSRNYEQY